A single count supports the clone carrying this TCR beta chain. The data stem from a study of blood T cell repertoires in COVID-19. Original data processing: Reference gene primer amplification yielded estimated nucleated cell counts. The assay was immunoSEQ multiplex PCR, and TCRdb's table has in-frame clones only and misses some. The V and J calls and the clone size are those of that table, but D and trimming were determined from the DNA. The sample contains approximately 130,000 clones, approximately 85% of which appear only once. Sequenced sample: peripheral blood. This clonotype originated in a human donor in a cohort sampled during active COVID-19.

Here the CDR3 DNA reads TGTGCCAGCAGAGGGCAGGGTTATCGTGGCTACACCTTC. Translating it yields CASRGQGYRGYTF. The chain combines TRBV27 with TRBJ1-2; D is possibly TRBD1 (5 bases). CDR3 size: 13 residues. V lost 6 bases to trimming and J lost 7 bases, with 15 bases between them. CDR1 is MNHEY and CDR2 is SMNVEV in the germline V gene (reference sequence).